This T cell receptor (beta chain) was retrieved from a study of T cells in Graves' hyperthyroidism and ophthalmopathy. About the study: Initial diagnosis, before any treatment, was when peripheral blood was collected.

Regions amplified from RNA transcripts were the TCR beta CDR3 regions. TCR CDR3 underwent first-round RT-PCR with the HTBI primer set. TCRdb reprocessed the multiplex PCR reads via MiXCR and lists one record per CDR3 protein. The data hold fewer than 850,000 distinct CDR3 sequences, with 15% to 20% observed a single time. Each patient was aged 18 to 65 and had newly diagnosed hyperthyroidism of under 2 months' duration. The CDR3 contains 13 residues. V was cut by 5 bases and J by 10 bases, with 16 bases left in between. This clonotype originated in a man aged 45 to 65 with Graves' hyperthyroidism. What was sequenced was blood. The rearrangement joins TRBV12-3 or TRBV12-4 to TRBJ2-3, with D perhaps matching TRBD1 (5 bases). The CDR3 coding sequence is TGTGCCAGCAGTCCGGACATAAACTATCCGCAGTATTTT. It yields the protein CASSPDINYPQYF.